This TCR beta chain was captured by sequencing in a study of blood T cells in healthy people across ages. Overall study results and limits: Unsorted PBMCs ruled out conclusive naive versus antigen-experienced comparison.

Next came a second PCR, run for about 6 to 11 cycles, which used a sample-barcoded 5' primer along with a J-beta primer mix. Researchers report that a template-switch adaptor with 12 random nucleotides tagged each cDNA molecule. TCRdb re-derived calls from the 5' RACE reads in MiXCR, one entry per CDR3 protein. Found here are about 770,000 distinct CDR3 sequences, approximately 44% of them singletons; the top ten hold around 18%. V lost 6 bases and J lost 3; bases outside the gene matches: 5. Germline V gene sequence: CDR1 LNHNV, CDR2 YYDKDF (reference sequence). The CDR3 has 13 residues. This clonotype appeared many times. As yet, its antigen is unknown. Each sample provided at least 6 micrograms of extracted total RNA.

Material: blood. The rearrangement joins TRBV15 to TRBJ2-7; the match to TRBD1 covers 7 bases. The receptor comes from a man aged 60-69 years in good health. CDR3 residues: CATSQGVGYEQYF. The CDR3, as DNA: TGTGCCACCAGTCAGGGGGTGGGCTACGAGCAGTACTTC.